A single sample gave rise to the 7 T cell receptor beta chains below, sequenced in a study of cytomegalovirus exposure and HLA in healthy donors. PCR used 60 Vbeta primers and 13 Jbeta primers. Generated by immunoSEQ multiplex PCR, the TCRdb table keeps only in-frame clones and is missing some. Among 90,000 to 150,000 clones listed, almost 85% were seen once. Sequences were obtained from PBMCs. All receptors come from a young woman in good health and CMV-seronegative.

The V gene is TRBV7-6, the J gene TRBJ2-7, with D perhaps matching TRBD2 (5 bases). This CDR3 spans 14 amino acids. V was shortened by 1 base and J by 2 bases, with 9 bases between the two germline ends. CDR1 and CDR2 (germline): SGHVS, FNYEAQ. The CDR3 here is CASSLDDGAYEQYF. CDR3 nucleotides: TGTGCCAGCAGCTTAGACGACGGGGCCTACGAGCAGTACTTC.

V usage is TRBV7-2 and J usage is TRBJ2-3; 8 bases match TRBD2. Germline V gives CDR1 SGHTA, CDR2 FQGNSA. The CDR3 is 16 residues long. Trimming at V came to 4 bases and at J to 5 bases, leaving 11 bases not matched to a gene. The CDR3 DNA reads as TGTGCCAGCAGCTCCCGTGCCGGGGGGGCAGGAGATACGCAGTATTTT. Translation: CASSSRAGGAGDTQYF.

The chain uses TRBV6-1 and TRBJ2-1; 9 bases agree with TRBD2. In germline, CDR1 is MNHNS, CDR2 SASEGT. Trimming took 4 bases from V and 3 from J; bases not matched to a gene: 4. This CDR3 spans 15 amino acids. This CDR3 reads CASSVQRGDYNEQFF. Here the CDR3 DNA reads TGTGCCAGCAGTGTCCAGCGGGGGGACTACAATGAGCAGTTCTTC.

This rearrangement joins TRBV4-1 to TRBJ1-5; D perhaps matches TRBD1 (5 bases). The germline CDR1 and CDR2 sequences are MGHRA and YSYEKL. The V end was cut by 1 base, the J end by 3 bases, with 10 bases between. The CDR3 contains 15 residues. Written as DNA, the CDR3 is TGCGCCAGCAGCCAAGGACAGCAGTTCAATCAGCCCCAGCATTTT. Its translation is CASSQGQQFNQPQHF.

J is TRBJ1-2 and V is TRBV9; no clear D. V lost 0 bases and J 3 bases, leaving 12 bases between the germline ends. This CDR3 has 15 residues. From germline, CDR1 is SGDLS and CDR2 YYNGEE. The CDR3 region is CASSVGAREDYGYTF. The CDR3 coding sequence is TGTGCCAGCAGCGTAGGGGCTCGGGAGGACTATGGCTACACCTTC.

This chain links TRBV19 with TRBJ1-1; possibly TRBD1 for D (6 bases). Germline values: CDR1 LNHDA, CDR2 SQIVND (reference sequence). V lost 7 bases and J lost 4, with 13 bases in between. CDR3 size: 13 residues. The CDR3 sequence is CASNQGMGTEAFF. DNA of the CDR3: TGTGCCAGTAATCAGGGGATGGGCACTGAAGCTTTCTTT. The entire variable domain, with the rest obtained from reference TRBV19 and TRBJ1-1, is as follows: DGGITQSPKYLFRKEGQNVTLSCEQNLNHDAMYWYRQDPGQGLRLIYYSQIVNDFQKGDIAEGYSVSREKKESFPLTVTSAQKNPTAFYLCASNQGMGTEAFFGQGTRLTVV.

This chain joins TRBV2 and TRBJ2-7; perhaps TRBD2 as D (5 bases). This CDR3 region has 13 residues. Germline loops: CDR1 SNHLY, CDR2 FYNNEI. Trimming shortened V by 5 bases and J by 6 bases, and 14 bases separated the two germline ends. CDR3 residues: CASSSLREGEQYF. For the CDR3, the DNA is TGTGCCAGCAGTAGTCTGCGAGAGGGCGAGCAGTACTTC. The whole variable domain, remainder taken from reference TRBV2 and TRBJ2-7, is EPEVTQTPSHQVTQMGQEVILRCVPISNHLYFYWYRQILGQKVEFLVSFYNNEISEKSEIFDDQFSVERPDGSNFTLKIRSTKLEDSAMYFCASSSLREGEQYFGPGTRLTVT.